These T cell receptor beta chains were read from a single sample in a study of blood T cell repertoires in COVID-19. Sequencing was performed with immunoSEQ multiplex PCR; in TCRdb, only in-frame clones are kept and a portion is missing. The data hold a few hundred thousand clones, with 70% to 90% observed a single time. The sample was PBMCs or T cells enriched from blood (not recorded which). The receptors here all came from a woman in her 50s who had been exposed to COVID-19. Both conserved end residues are part of each CDR3.

TRBJ2-7 | TRBV30 | CAWKGGRFNEQYF
TRBJ1-4 | TRBV30 | CAWSSAGNEKLFF
TRBJ1-2 | TRBV19 | CASSRGQATNYGYTF
TRBJ1-1 | TRBV11-2 | CASSLDMNTEAFF
TRBJ2-3 | TRBV5-5 | CASSPGFRGLTDTQYF
TRBJ2-1 | TRBV11-2 | CASSFSGEQFF
TRBJ1-2 | TRBV28 | CASSSQGGGYTF
TRBJ1-2 | TRBV30 | CACTMPGGYTF
TRBJ1-1 | TRBV6-6 | CASSYRLQEGTEAFF
TRBJ2-5 | TRBV12-3/TRBV12-4 | CASCSPPQETQYF
TRBJ1-6 | TRBV19 | CASSMTDNSPLHF
TRBJ1-1 | TRBV6-5 | CASSYSRRVNTEAFF
TRBJ1-1 | TRBV10-2 | CASSEEGVEGGGTEAFF
TRBJ2-3 | TRBV27 | CASSPLPLLQGRSTDTQYF
TRBJ1-1 | TRBV19 | CASSIARLNTEAFF
TRBJ2-7 | TRBV28 | CASRGAGGGEQYF
TRBJ2-7 | TRBV6-1 | CASSEATVGGQYF
TRBJ2-1 | TRBV18 | CASSPQVGEQFF
TRBJ1-2 | TRBV2 | CASTPSGDRYGYTF
TRBJ1-1 | TRBV29-1 | CSVDGRGMNTEAFF
TRBJ1-2 | TRBV11-2 | CASSSTGQNYGYTF
TRBJ2-5 | TRBV7-3 | CASSPSGAGETQYF
TRBJ1-2 | TRBV19 | CASSIRGVDVYTF
TRBJ2-7 | TRBV18 | CASSPLVSYEQYF
TRBJ1-1 | TRBV5-4 | CASSLETGRDTEAFF
TRBJ2-7 | TRBV6-5 | CASSPSGGLSYEQYF
TRBJ1-1 | TRBV5-1 | CASKGGTEAFF
TRBJ1-6 | TRBV18 | CASSLDPDSPLHF
TRBJ1-1 | TRBV5-4 | CASRHRDSDRAFF
TRBJ1-2 | TRBV18 | CASSAEGGHYGYTF
TRBJ1-1 | TRBV19 | CASSITGNTEAFF
TRBJ2-5 | TRBV5-1 | CAVGHGLAGETQYF
TRBJ2-1 | TRBV11-2 | CASREGGAWPNEQFF
TRBJ2-2 | TRBV7-7 | CASSSTSGGAKTGELFF
TRBJ1-2 | TRBV6-2/TRBV6-3 | CASSQTGNYGYTF
TRBJ2-1 | TRBV6-5 | CASSSGTGGNEQFF
TRBJ2-3 | TRBV6-4 | CASSIDYTDTQYF
TRBJ1-5 | TRBV6-5 | CASSSGTVGNQPQHF
TRBJ2-5 | TRBV11-2 | CASTHFPGDRAAQETQYF
TRBJ1-5 | TRBV28 | CASRVQGKDQPQHF
TRBJ1-2 | TRBV7-8 | CASSPPTGDGYTF
TRBJ2-2 | TRBV24-1 | CATSVTRRVGPGELFF
TRBJ1-6 | TRBV7-8 | CASSSLAYNSPLHF
TRBJ2-3 | TRBV10-3 | CAISENRPTSTDTQYF
TRBJ1-1 | TRBV16 | CASSLDRVNTEAFF
TRBJ1-1 | TRBV11-2 | CASSFTGLNTEAFF
TRBJ2-7 | TRBV6-5 | CASPLTSGGGYEQYF
TRBJ1-1 | TRBV2 | CASSEVAGGVNTEAFF
TRBJ2-7 | TRBV28 | CASSSGLTDVYEQYF
TRBJ2-5 | TRBV3-1/TRBV3-2 | CASSPPGGSKTQYF
TRBJ1-1 | TRBV24-1 | CATSASTRAEAFF
TRBJ2-2 | TRBV13 | CASSSRQLLMNTGELFF
TRBJ2-7 | TRBV14 | CASSQGAGYEQYF
TRBJ1-1 | TRBV6-5 | CASSSQPKETEAFF
TRBJ1-1 | TRBV7-9 | CASSLTGSAEAFF
TRBJ2-3 | TRBV5-6 | CASSLVVRPDTQYF
TRBJ1-5 | TRBV27 | CASSFSGPNQPQHF
TRBJ1-2 | TRBV28 | CARDSHRFYGYTF